This T cell receptor beta chain was identified in a study of control samples from healthy donors and cancer patients. Produced via immunoSEQ multiplex PCR; TCRdb's table is partial and in-frame only. The table shows 48,000 or so clones, with 85% to 95% occurring only once. This clonotype was obtained from a woman in her forties or fifties with head and neck cancer. Sequencing input: PBMCs.

The CDR3 loop is CASSINRGRGETQYF. DNA of the CDR3: TGTGCCAGTAGTATAAACAGGGGGCGAGGAGAGACCCAGTACTTC. The chain links TRBV19 to TRBJ2-5, with TRBD1 matching 9 bases. J lost 4 bases, V lost 2 bases, and 5 bases had no gene match. Germline V gene lookup returns CDR1 LNHDA and CDR2 SQIVND (reference sequence). The CDR3 loop spans 15 amino acids.